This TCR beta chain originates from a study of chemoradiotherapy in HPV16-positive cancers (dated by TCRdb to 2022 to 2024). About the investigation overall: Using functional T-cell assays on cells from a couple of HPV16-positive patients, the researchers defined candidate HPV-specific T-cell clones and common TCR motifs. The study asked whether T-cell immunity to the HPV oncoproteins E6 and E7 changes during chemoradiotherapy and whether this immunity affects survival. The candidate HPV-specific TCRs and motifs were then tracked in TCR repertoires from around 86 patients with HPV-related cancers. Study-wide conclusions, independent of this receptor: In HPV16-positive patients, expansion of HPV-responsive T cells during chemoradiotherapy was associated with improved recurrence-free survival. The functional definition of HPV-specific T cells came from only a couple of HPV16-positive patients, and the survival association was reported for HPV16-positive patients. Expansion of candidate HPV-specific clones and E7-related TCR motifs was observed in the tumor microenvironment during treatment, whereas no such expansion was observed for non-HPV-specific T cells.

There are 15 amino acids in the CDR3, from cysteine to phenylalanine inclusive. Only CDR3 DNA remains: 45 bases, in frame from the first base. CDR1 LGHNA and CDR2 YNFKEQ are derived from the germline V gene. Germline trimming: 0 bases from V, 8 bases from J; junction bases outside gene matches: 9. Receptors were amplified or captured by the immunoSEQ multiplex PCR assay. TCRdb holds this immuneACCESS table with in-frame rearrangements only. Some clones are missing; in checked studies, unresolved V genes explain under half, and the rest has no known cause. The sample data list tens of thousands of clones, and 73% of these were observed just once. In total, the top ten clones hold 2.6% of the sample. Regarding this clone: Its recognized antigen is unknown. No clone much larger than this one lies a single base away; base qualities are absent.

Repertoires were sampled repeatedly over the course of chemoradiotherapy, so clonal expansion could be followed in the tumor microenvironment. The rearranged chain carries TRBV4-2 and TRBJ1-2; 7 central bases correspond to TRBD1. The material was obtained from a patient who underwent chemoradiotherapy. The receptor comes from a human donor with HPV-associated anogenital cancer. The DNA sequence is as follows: TGTGCCAGCAGCCAAGAGGGTACAGGGGCGGGGGGCTACACCTTC. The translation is CASSQEGTGAGGYTF.